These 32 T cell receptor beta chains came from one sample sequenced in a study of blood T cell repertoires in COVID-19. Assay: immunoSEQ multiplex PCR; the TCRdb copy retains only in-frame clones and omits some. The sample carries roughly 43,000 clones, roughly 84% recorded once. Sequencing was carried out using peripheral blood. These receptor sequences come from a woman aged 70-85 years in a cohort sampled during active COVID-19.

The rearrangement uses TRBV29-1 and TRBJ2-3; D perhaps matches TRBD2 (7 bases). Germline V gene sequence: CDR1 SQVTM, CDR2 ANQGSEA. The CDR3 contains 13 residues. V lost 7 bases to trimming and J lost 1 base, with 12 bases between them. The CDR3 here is CSALGGGTDTQYF. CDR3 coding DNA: TGCAGCGCCTTAGGGGGGGGCACAGATACGCAGTATTTT.

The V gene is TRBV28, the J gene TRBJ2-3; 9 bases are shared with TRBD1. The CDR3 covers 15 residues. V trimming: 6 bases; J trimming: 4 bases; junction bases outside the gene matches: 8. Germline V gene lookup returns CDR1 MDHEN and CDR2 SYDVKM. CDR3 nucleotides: TGTGCCAGCAGGCTCGGACAGGGGAACGCAGATACGCAGTATTTT. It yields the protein CASRLGQGNADTQYF. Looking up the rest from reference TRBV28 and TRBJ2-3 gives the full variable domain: DVKVTQSSRYLVKRTGEKVFLECVQDMDHENMFWYRQDPGLGLRLIYFSYDVKMKEKGDIPEGYSVSREKKERFSLILESASTNQTSMYLCASRLGQGNADTQYFGPGTRLTVL.

The CDR3 is CASSSSGQAPYGYTF. The CDR3, as DNA: TGTGCCAGCAGCTCGTCGGGACAGGCACCCTATGGCTACACCTTC. The rearrangement uses TRBV5-4 and TRBJ1-2; 8 nucleotides align to TRBD1. Per germline, CDR1 SGHNT and CDR2 YYREEE (reference sequence). The junction had 8 bases not matched to a gene; V was cut back by 3 bases and J by 4 bases. There are 15 residues in the CDR3. The full variable domain, in which reference TRBV5-4 and TRBJ1-2 provide the parts outside the CDR3, is ETGVTQSPTHLIKTRGQQVTLRCSSQSGHNTVSWYQQALGQGPQFIFQYYREEENGRGNFPPRFSGLQFPNYSSELNVNALELDDSALYLCASSSSGQAPYGYTFGSGTRLTVV.

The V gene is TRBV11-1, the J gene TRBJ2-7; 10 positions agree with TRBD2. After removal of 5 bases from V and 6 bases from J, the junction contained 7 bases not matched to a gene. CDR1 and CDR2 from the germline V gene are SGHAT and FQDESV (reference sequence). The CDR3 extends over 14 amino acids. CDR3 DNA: TGTGCCAGCAGCGCGCTAGCGGGAGTTTTCGAGCAGTACTTC. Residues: CASSALAGVFEQYF.

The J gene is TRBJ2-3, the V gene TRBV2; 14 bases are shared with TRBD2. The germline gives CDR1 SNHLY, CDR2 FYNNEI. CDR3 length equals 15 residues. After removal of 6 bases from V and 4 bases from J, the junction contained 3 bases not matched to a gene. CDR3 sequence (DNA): TGTGCCAGCAGAGCGGGACTAGCGGGAGCAGATACGCAGTATTTT. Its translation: CASRAGLAGADTQYF.

The CDR3 here is CASSSSGLEQYF. The CDR3 coding sequence is TGTGCCAGCAGTTCATCGGGATTGGAGCAGTACTTC. The chain couples TRBV6-2 or TRBV6-3 to TRBJ2-7, with D maybe TRBD2 (5 bases). The germline V gene has CDR1 MNHEY and CDR2 SVGEGT. There are 12 residues in the CDR3. V lost 4 bases, J lost 7 bases, and 11 bases lay in between.

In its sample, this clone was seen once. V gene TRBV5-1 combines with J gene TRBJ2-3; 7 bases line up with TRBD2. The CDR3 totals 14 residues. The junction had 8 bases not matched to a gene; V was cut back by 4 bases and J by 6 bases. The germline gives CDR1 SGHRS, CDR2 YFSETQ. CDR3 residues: CASSIGLVPDTQYF. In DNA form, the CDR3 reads TGCGCCAGCAGCATTGGACTAGTGCCGGATACGCAGTATTTT.

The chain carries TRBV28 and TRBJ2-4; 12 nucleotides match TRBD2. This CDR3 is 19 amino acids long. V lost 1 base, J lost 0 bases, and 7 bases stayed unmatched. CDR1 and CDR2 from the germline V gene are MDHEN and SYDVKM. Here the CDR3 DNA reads TGTGCCAGCAGTTTATCGTCTAGCGGGAGGGCCGGAGCCAAAAACATTCAGTACTTC. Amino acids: CASSLSSSGRAGAKNIQYF.

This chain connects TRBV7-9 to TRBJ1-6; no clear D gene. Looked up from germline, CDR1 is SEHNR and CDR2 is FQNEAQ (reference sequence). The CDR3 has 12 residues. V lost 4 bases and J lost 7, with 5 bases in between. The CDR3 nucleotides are TGTGCCAGCAGCTCCGTGAATTCACCCCTCCACTTT. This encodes CASSSVNSPLHF. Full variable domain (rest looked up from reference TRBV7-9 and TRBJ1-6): DTGVSQNPRHKITKRGQNVTFRCDPISEHNRLYWYRQTLGQGPEFLTYFQNEAQLEKSRLLSDRFSAERPKGSFSTLEIQRTEQGDSAMYLCASSSVNSPLHFGNGTRLTVT.

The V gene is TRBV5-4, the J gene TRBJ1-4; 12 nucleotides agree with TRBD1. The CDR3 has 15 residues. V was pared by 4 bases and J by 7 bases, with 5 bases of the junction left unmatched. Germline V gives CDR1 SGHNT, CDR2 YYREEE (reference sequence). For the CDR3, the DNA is TGTGCCAGCAGCCGGGACAGGGGGCGTGTTGAAAAACTGTTTTTT. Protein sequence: CASSRDRGRVEKLFF.

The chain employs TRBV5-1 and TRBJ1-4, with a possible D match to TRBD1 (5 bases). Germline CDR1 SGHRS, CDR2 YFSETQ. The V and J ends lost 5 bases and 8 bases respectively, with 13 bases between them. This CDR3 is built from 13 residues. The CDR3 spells CASRIGGDEKLFF. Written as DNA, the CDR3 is TGCGCCAGCAGAATTGGGGGGGACGAAAAACTGTTTTTT.

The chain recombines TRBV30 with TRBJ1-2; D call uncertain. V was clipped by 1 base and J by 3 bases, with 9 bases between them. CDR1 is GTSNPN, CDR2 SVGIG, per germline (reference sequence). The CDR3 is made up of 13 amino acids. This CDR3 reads CAWSDPGYYGYTF. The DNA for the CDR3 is TGTGCCTGGAGTGACCCGGGGTACTATGGCTACACCTTC.

This CDR3 is CASSPLGGGETQYF. The CDR3 coding sequence is TGTGCCAGCAGCCCTTTGGGGGGAGGAGAGACCCAGTACTTC. The V and J genes are TRBV7-9 and TRBJ2-5; perhaps TRBD2 as D (6 bases). The germline V gene has CDR1 SEHNR and CDR2 FQNEAQ (reference sequence). The CDR3 consists of 14 residues. V gave up 5 bases and J gave up 4 bases, with 14 bases separating them.

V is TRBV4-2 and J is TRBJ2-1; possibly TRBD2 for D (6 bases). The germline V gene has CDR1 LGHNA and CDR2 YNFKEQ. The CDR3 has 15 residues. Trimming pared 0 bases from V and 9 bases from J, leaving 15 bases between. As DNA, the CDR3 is TGTGCCAGCAGCCAAGATGGAACTAGCATAGGTGAGCAGTTCTTC. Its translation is CASSQDGTSIGEQFF.

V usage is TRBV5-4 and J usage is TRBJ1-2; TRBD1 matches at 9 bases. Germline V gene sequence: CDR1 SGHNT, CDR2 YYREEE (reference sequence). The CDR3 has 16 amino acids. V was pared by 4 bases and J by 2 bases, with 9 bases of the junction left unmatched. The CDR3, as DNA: TGTGCCAGCAGCCCTGTTGGAGGACAGGGGAACTATGGCTACACCTTC. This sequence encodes CASSPVGGQGNYGYTF. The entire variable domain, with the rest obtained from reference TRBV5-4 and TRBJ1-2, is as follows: ETGVTQSPTHLIKTRGQQVTLRCSSQSGHNTVSWYQQALGQGPQFIFQYYREEENGRGNFPPRFSGLQFPNYSSELNVNALELDDSALYLCASSPVGGQGNYGYTFGSGTRLTVV.

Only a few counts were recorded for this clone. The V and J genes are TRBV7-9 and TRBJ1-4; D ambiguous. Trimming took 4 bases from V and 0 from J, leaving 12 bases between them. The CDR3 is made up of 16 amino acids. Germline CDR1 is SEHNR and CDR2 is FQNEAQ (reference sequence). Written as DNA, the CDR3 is TGTGCCAGCAGCTCCGGCAGCGTTGCAACTAATGAAAAACTGTTTTTT. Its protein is CASSSGSVATNEKLFF.

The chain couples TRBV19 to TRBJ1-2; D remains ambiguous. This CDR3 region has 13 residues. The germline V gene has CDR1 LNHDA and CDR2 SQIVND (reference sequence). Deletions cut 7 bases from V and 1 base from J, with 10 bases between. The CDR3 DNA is TGTGCCAGTACCCCGGGATATAACTATGGCTACACCTTC. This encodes CASTPGYNYGYTF.

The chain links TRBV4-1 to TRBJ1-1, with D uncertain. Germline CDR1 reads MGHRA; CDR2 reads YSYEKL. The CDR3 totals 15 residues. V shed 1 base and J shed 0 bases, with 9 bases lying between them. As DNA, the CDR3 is TGCGCCAGCAGCCAAGGAATACAGATGAACACTGAAGCTTTCTTT. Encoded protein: CASSQGIQMNTEAFF.

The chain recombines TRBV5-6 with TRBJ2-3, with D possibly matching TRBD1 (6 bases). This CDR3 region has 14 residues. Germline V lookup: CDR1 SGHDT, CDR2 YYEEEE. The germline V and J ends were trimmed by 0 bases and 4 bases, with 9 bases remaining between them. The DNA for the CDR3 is TGTGCCAGCAGCTTGGGCAGGGGAGCAGATACGCAGTATTTT. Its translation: CASSLGRGADTQYF.

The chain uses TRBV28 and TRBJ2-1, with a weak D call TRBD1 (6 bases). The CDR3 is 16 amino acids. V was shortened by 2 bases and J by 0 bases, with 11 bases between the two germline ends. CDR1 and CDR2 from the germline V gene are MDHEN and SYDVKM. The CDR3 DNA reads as TGTGCCAGCAGTTTACGTACAGGGAGCTCCTACAATGAGCAGTTCTTC. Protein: CASSLRTGSSYNEQFF.

CDR3 sequence reads: CASSVGGFDTQYF. The CDR3 DNA follows: TGTGCCAGCAGTGTTGGGGGCTTCGATACGCAGTATTTT. The genes are TRBV6-4 and TRBJ2-3, with D tentatively TRBD1 (6 bases). V was clipped by 4 bases and J by 6 bases, with 11 bases between them. The CDR3 loop spans 13 amino acids. Germline V gives CDR1 MRHNA, CDR2 SNTAGT.

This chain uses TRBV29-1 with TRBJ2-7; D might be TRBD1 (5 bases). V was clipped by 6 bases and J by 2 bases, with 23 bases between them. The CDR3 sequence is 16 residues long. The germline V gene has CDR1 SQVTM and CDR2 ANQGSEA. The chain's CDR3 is CSVGLDGAMQPYEQYF. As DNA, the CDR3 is TGCAGCGTGGGGCTCGATGGGGCTATGCAGCCCTACGAGCAGTACTTC.

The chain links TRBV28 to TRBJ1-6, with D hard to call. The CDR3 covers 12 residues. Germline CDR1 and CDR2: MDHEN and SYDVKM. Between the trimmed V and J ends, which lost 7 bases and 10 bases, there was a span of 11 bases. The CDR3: CASKETRSPLHF. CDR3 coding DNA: TGTGCCAGCAAAGAAACCAGATCACCCCTCCACTTT.

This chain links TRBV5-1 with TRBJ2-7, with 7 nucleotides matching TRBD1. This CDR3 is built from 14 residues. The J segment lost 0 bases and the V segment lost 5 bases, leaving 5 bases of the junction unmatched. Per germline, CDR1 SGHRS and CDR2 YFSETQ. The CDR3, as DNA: TGCGCCAGCAGAAGGGGACAGAGCTCCTACGAGCAGTACTTC. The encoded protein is CASRRGQSSYEQYF.

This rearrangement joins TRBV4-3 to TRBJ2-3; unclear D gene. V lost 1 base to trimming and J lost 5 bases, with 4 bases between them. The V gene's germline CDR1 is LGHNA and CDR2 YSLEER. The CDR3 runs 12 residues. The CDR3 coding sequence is TGCGCCAGCAGCCAAGTCGGAGATACGCAGTATTTT. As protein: CASSQVGDTQYF.

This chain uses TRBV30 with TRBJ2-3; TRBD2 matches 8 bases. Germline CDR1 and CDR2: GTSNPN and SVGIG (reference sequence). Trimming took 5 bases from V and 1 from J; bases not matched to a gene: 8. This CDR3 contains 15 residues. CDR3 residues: CAWEGYGGGTDTQYF. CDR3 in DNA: TGTGCCTGGGAGGGGTACGGGGGGGGCACAGATACGCAGTATTTT. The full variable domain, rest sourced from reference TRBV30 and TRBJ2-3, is SQTIHQWPATLVQPVGSPLSLECTVEGTSNPNLYWYRQAAGRGLQLLFYSVGIGQISSEVPQNLSASRPQDRQFILSSKKLLLSDSGFYLCAWEGYGGGTDTQYFGPGTRLTVL.

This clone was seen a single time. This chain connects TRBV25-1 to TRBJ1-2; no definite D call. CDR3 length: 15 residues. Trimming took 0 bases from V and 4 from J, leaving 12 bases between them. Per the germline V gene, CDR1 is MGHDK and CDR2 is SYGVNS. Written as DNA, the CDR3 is TGTGCCAGCAGTGAATATACGGCCGGGGTCTATGGCTACACCTTC. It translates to CASSEYTAGVYGYTF.

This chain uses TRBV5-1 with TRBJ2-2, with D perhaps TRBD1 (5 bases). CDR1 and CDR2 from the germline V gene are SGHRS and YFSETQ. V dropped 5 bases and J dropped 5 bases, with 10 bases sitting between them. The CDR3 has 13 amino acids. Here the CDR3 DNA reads TGCGCCAGCAGAGGGGATTTGACCGGGGAGCTGTTTTTT. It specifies CASRGDLTGELFF.

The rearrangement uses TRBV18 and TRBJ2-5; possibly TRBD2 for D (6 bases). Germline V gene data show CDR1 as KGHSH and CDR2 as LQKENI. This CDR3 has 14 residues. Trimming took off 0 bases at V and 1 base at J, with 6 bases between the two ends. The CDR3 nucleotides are TGTGCCAGCTCACCACCTAGCGGCCAAGAGACCCAGTACTTC. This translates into CASSPPSGQETQYF.

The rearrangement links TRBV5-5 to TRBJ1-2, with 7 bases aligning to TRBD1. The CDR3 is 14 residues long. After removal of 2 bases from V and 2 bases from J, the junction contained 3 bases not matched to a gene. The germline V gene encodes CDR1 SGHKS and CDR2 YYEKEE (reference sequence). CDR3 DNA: TGTGCCAGCAGCTTACCACAGGGGAACTATGGCTACACCTTC. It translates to CASSLPQGNYGYTF.

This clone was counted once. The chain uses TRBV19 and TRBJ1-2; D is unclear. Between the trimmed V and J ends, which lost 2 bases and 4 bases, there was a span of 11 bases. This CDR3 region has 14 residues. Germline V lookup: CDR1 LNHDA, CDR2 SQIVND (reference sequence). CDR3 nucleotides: TGTGCCAGTAGTATAACCGGGGAGCTCTATGGCTACACCTTC. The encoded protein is CASSITGELYGYTF. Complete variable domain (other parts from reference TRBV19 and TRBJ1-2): DGGITQSPKYLFRKEGQNVTLSCEQNLNHDAMYWYRQDPGQGLRLIYYSQIVNDFQKGDIAEGYSVSREKKESFPLTVTSAQKNPTAFYLCASSITGELYGYTFGSGTRLTVV.

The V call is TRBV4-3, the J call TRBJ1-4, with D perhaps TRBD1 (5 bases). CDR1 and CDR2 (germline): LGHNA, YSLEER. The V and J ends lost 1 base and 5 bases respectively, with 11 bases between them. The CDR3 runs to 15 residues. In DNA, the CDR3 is TGCGCCAGCAGCCAAGTGCGGGGCGTCAATGAAAAACTGTTTTTT. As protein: CASSQVRGVNEKLFF.